The rows below give T cell receptor beta chains drawn from one sample of a study of blood T cell repertoires in COVID-19. The table came from immunoSEQ multiplex PCR; TCRdb's copy has only in-frame clones and leaves some out. The sample has around 300,000 clones, approximately 86% seen once. Sequenced material: peripheral blood. Source of these receptors: a woman in her 30s who had recovered from COVID-19. Both conserved end residues are trimmed from each CDR3.

CDR3: ASSLQGLREQY
V: TRBV28

CDR3: ASSLLGQGIYGYT
V: TRBV5-4

CDR3: ASSFGTGGGYT
V: TRBV5-1

CDR3: ASSLEASGRGEQF
V: TRBV11-2

CDR3: ASSSGLLKY
V: TRBV11-3

CDR3: ASSQDLVGGSFWNEQF
V: TRBV3-1/TRBV3-2

CDR3: ASSSGTGNQETQY
V: TRBV6-2/TRBV6-3

CDR3: ASSEKRKRQGYGYT
V: TRBV25-1

CDR3: AISPRGQDEQY
V: TRBV10-3

CDR3: ASSPNREAF
V: TRBV12-3/TRBV12-4

CDR3: ASSYGGGNTEAF
V: TRBV6-5